This T cell receptor beta chain stems from a study of PD-L1 blockade in urothelial cancer. Overall study: The study found a median of around 1,500 T cells in tumor samples.

CDR3 size: 16 residues. Germline V gives CDR1 MGHDK, CDR2 SYGVNS. Trimming removed 3 bases from V and 1 base from J, with 12 bases in between. Investigators quantified FFPE tumor DNA with amplified housekeeping genes. Method: immunoSEQ multiplex PCR; TCRdb's copy keeps in-frame clones and lacks some. The sample has some 35,000 clones; roughly a third are singletons. This sequence joins TRBV25-1 and TRBJ2-2, with D unclear. The TCR comes from a man between 60 and 75 years old with urothelial cancer. The specimen comprised tumor tissue, sampled before atezolizumab (anti-PD-L1) treatment. The CDR3 loop is CASSEIKVVNTGELFF. CDR3 nucleotides: TGTGCCAGCAGTGAGATAAAGGTAGTGAACACCGGGGAGCTGTTTTTT.